This T cell receptor beta chain was captured by sequencing in a study of T-cell reconstitution after alpha-beta-depleted transplantation in children. CDR1 is DFQATT and CDR2 is SNEGSKA in the germline V gene (reference sequence). V was cut by 2 bases and J by 5 bases, with 21 bases left in between. This CDR3 region has 16 residues. The library targeted TCRbeta and was prepared with unique molecular identifiers. From the PCR reads, TCRdb called clonotypes with MiXCR, one entry per CDR3 protein. The table records 200,000 to 250,000 distinct CDR3 sequences, 8% to 10% of them present only once. The source was PBMCs from the stem cell graft donor, collected from the stem cell graft. This receptor was obtained from a human donor who donated a stem cell graft to a child with acute lymphoblastic leukemia. The V gene is TRBV20-1, the J gene TRBJ1-1; D is possibly TRBD1 (5 bases). This CDR3 reads CSARPNGRRGETEAFF. CDR3 coding DNA: TGCAGTGCTAGACCCAATGGGAGAAGGGGAGAGACTGAAGCTTTCTTT.